The next 24 T cell receptor beta chains were all read from a single sample in a study of CD8 T cells in Susac syndrome. Roughly 0.45 to 1 ug RNA was reverse transcribed with random hexamers. TCRdb independently ran MiXCR on the immunoSEQ multiplex PCR reads; one entry per CDR3 protein. The sample carries about 240,000 distinct CDR3 sequences, 90% to 97% recorded once. The source material was CD4+ T cells from PBMCs. Source of these receptors: a human donor with Susac syndrome.

The rearrangement links TRBV19 to TRBJ2-3; D is unresolved. Trimming took 6 bases from V and 6 from J, leaving 16 bases between them. CDR3 length: 14 residues. Germline V gene data show CDR1 as LNHDA and CDR2 as SQIVND (reference sequence). The CDR3 nucleotides are TGTGCCAGTAGAAACCAGGCTACGGGCGATACGCAGTATTTT. Its translation: CASRNQATGDTQYF.

The chain combines TRBV25-1 with TRBJ2-5, with 7 bases matching TRBD2. The length of the CDR3 is 16 residues. The germline V gene has CDR1 MGHDK and CDR2 SYGVNS. The junction had 5 bases not matched to a gene; V was cut back by 0 bases and J by 1 base. The CDR3 sequence is CASSEYGGGTQETQYF. The DNA for the CDR3 is TGTGCCAGCAGTGAATACGGGGGAGGGACCCAAGAGACCCAGTACTTC.

J is TRBJ1-1 and V is TRBV29-1; D gene unclear. The CDR3 runs 12 residues. V was cut by 5 bases and J by 1 base, with 8 bases left in between. The germline V gene has CDR1 SQVTM and CDR2 ANQGSEA. CDR3 residues: CSVSRGNTEAFF. Written as DNA, the CDR3 is TGCAGCGTTTCAAGAGGGAACACTGAAGCTTTCTTT.

The gene calls are TRBV2 and TRBJ2-1; no reliable D call. The V end lost 7 bases, the J end lost 0 bases, and 13 bases lay between the germline ends. The CDR3 extends over 15 amino acids. The germline gives CDR1 SNHLY, CDR2 FYNNEI. This chain's CDR3 is CASKQGVSSYNEQFF. CDR3 coding DNA: TGTGCCAGCAAGCAAGGAGTCAGCTCCTACAATGAGCAGTTCTTC. Based on the CDR3 plus reference TRBV2 and TRBJ2-1, the full variable domain is EPEVTQTPSHQVTQMGQEVILRCVPISNHLYFYWYRQILGQKVEFLVSFYNNEISEKSEIFDDQFSVERPDGSNFTLKIRSTKLEDSAMYFCASKQGVSSYNEQFFGPGTRLTVL.

The chain joins TRBV20-1 to TRBJ2-7; 9 nucleotides agree with TRBD1. CDR1 and CDR2 from the germline V gene are DFQATT and SNEGSKA (reference sequence). The CDR3 loop spans 13 amino acids. Trimming took 3 bases from V and 5 from J; bases not matched to a gene: 5. This CDR3 reads CSARRTGVNEQYF. The CDR3 nucleotides read TGCAGTGCTAGGCGGACAGGGGTCAACGAGCAGTACTTC.

The V gene is TRBV11-1, the J gene TRBJ2-7, with 12 bases aligning to TRBD1. The germline CDR1 and CDR2 sequences are SGHAT and FQDESV (reference sequence). This CDR3 contains 15 residues. The junction had 4 bases not matched to a gene; V was cut back by 0 bases and J by 7 bases. In nucleotides, the CDR3 is TGTGCCAGCAGCTTAGCGGGACAGGGGGCCGGAGAGCAGTACTTC. Translating gives CASSLAGQGAGEQYF.

This rearrangement joins TRBV29-1 to TRBJ2-3, with D uncertain. The CDR3 is 14 amino acids. Looked up from germline, CDR1 is SQVTM and CDR2 is ANQGSEA. Trimming removed 2 bases at V and 0 bases at J, with 9 bases between. The CDR3 DNA reads as TGCAGCGTTGAACCGAGTTCTAGCACAGATACGCAGTATTTT. Encoded protein: CSVEPSSSTDTQYF.

The chain employs TRBV3-1 and TRBJ2-4; 9 nucleotides line up with TRBD2. The V gene end was trimmed by 1 base and the J gene end by 0 bases; junction bases not matched to a gene: 4. Per the germline V gene, CDR1 is LGHDT and CDR2 is YNNKEL (reference sequence). The CDR3 has 17 amino acids. CDR3 nucleotide sequence: TGTGCCAGCAGCCAAGGTTTACTAGCGGGAGCCAAAAACATTCAGTACTTC. This encodes CASSQGLLAGAKNIQYF.

The chain carries TRBV20-1 and TRBJ2-1; 8 bases map to TRBD2. The CDR3 consists of 14 residues. Germline V CDR1 and CDR2: DFQATT, SNEGSKA (reference sequence). The CDR3 spells CRVAGRGRGDEQFF. The CDR3 DNA sequence: TGCAGGGTAGCGGGGAGGGGAAGGGGGGATGAGCAGTTCTTC.

The chain has TRBV20-1 and TRBJ2-1; the D is unclear. This CDR3 is 15 amino acids long. Germline values: CDR1 DFQATT, CDR2 SNEGSKA (reference sequence). V was cut by 2 bases and J by 8 bases, with 19 bases left in between. DNA of the CDR3: TGCAGTGCTAGACCGGTGACGCCCCGTGAGCATGAGCAGTTCTTC. Protein product: CSARPVTPREHEQFF.

This sequence joins TRBV15 and TRBJ1-1; D may be TRBD1 (6 bases). This CDR3 has 15 amino acids. In germline, CDR1 is LNHNV, CDR2 YYDKDF (reference sequence). Trimming shortened V by 0 bases and J by 5 bases, and 13 bases separated the two germline ends. Here the CDR3 reads CATSRDDGGGTEAFF. The CDR3 DNA sequence: TGTGCCACCAGCAGAGATGATGGAGGGGGAACTGAAGCTTTCTTT.

The rearrangement uses TRBV12-5 and TRBJ1-1; no clear D gene. The CDR3 consists of 13 residues. In germline, CDR1 is LGHNT, CDR2 FRNRAP. V was shortened by 5 bases and J by 5 bases, with 12 bases between the two germline ends. The CDR3 loop is CASGLPVGTEAFF. The CDR3 DNA reads as TGTGCTAGTGGTCTACCAGTGGGTACTGAAGCTTTCTTT.

The chain links TRBV4-1 to TRBJ2-1, with no clear D. The CDR3 contains 15 residues. CDR1 and CDR2 (germline): MGHRA, YSYEKL. V was cut by 1 base and J by 3 bases, with 10 bases left in between. The DNA of the CDR3 is TGCGCCAGCAGCCAAGCTAACGTCGACTACAATGAGCAGTTCTTC. Translation: CASSQANVDYNEQFF.

The chain has TRBV3-1 and TRBJ1-5; 7 bases are a match to TRBD1. The CDR3 loop spans 13 amino acids. The J segment lost 5 bases and the V segment lost 3 bases, leaving 1 base of the junction unmatched. Germline V gene sequence: CDR1 LGHDT, CDR2 YNNKEL (reference sequence). CDR3: CASSQDRYQPQHF. CDR3 sequence (DNA): TGTGCCAGCAGCCAGGACAGGTATCAGCCCCAGCATTTT.

The J gene is TRBJ1-5, the V gene TRBV7-9; the D is unclear. Per the germline V gene, CDR1 is SEHNR and CDR2 is FQNEAQ (reference sequence). The CDR3 totals 13 residues. V was cut by 0 bases and J by 3 bases, with 3 bases left in between. This CDR3 reads CASSLADNQPQHF. CDR3 coding DNA: TGTGCCAGCAGCTTAGCGGACAATCAGCCCCAGCATTTT.

The chain carries TRBV27 and TRBJ2-1, with D perhaps TRBD2 (5 bases). The CDR3 length is 14 residues. Germline CDR1 MNHEY, CDR2 SMNVEV (reference sequence). V was shortened by 2 bases and J by 5 bases, with 10 bases between the two germline ends. DNA of the CDR3: TGTGCCAGCAGTTTAGCCCGGGGTCACAATGAGCAGTTCTTC. Translated: CASSLARGHNEQFF.

This clonotype was counted a single time. The rearrangement uses TRBV12-3 or TRBV12-4 and TRBJ2-7, with TRBD1 as a possible D gene (6 bases). V lost 6 bases and J lost 9, with 15 bases in between. This CDR3 contains 12 residues. The CDR3 spells CASSFTGIPQYF. CDR3 DNA: TGTGCCAGCAGCTTTACAGGGATTCCGCAGTACTTC.

CDR3 sequence reads: CASGRRRNEKLFF. CDR3 bases: TGTGCCAGCGGCAGGCGGCGTAATGAAAAACTGTTTTTT. The chain carries TRBV27 and TRBJ1-4; no clear D gene. This CDR3 has 13 residues. Germline values: CDR1 MNHEY, CDR2 SMNVEV (reference sequence). V shed 8 bases and J shed 4 bases, with 11 bases lying between them. The variable domain in full, with the rest retrieved from reference TRBV27 and TRBJ1-4, is EAQVTQNPRYLITVTGKKLTVTCSQNMNHEYMSWYRQDPGLGLRQIYYSMNVEVTDKGDVPEGYKVSRKEKRNFPLILESPSPNQTSLYFCASGRRRNEKLFFGSGTQLSVL.

The chain carries TRBV11-2 and TRBJ2-1; a possible D gene is TRBD1 (5 bases). Germline V lookup: CDR1 SGHAT, CDR2 FQNNGV. Trimming removed 5 bases at V and 4 bases at J, with 15 bases between. The CDR3 runs 15 residues. The CDR3 DNA is TGTGCCAGCAGCCCAGGGTATCTGGGATACAATGAGCAGTTCTTC. Encoded protein: CASSPGYLGYNEQFF.

This chain links TRBV18 with TRBJ1-1; tentatively, D is TRBD1 (6 bases). The CDR3 sequence is 15 residues long. From germline, CDR1 is KGHSH and CDR2 LQKENI. With 3 bases removed from V and 4 bases from J, the gap between germline ends came to 15 bases. CDR3 sequence reads: CASSPDRGGGTEAFF. As DNA, the CDR3 is TGTGCCAGCTCACCCGATCGAGGGGGGGGCACTGAAGCTTTCTTT.

The rearrangement joins TRBV9 to TRBJ2-3; D call uncertain. Trimming shortened V by 4 bases and J by 1 base, and 13 bases separated the two germline ends. Germline loops: CDR1 SGDLS, CDR2 YYNGEE. The CDR3 is 15 amino acids. The CDR3 DNA reads as TGTGCCAGCAGCAAGGATCCACTACGCACAGATACGCAGTATTTT. Its translation is CASSKDPLRTDTQYF.

The chain recombines TRBV7-8 with TRBJ2-4; D assignment may be TRBD1 or TRBD2 (7 bases each). Between the trimmed V and J ends, which lost 5 bases and 6 bases, there was a span of 20 bases. Germline V gene lookup returns CDR1 SGHVS and CDR2 FQNEAQ. This CDR3 is built from 16 residues. CDR3: CASSALGGTDPNIQYF. CDR3 in DNA: TGTGCCAGCAGCGCCCTCGGGGGGACAGATCCAAACATTCAGTACTTC.

This clonotype has only one observation. J is TRBJ2-1 and V is TRBV19; 12 bases map to TRBD2. The germline V gene has CDR1 LNHDA and CDR2 SQIVND (reference sequence). The CDR3 is 16 amino acids. V gave up 3 bases and J gave up 7 bases; unmatched junction bases: 7. CDR3 region: CASSMTSGRSRNEQFF. The CDR3 bases are TGTGCCAGTAGTATGACTAGCGGGAGATCGAGGAATGAGCAGTTCTTC. The full variable domain, completed using reference TRBV19 and TRBJ2-1, is DGGITQSPKYLFRKEGQNVTLSCEQNLNHDAMYWYRQDPGQGLRLIYYSQIVNDFQKGDIAEGYSVSREKKESFPLTVTSAQKNPTAFYLCASSMTSGRSRNEQFFGPGTRLTVL.

This clonotype showed up just once. V gene TRBV20-1 combines with J gene TRBJ2-7; 7 positions match TRBD2. V shed 5 bases, J shed 1 base, and the junction held 29 bases outside the gene matches. In germline, CDR1 is DFQATT, CDR2 SNEGSKA (reference sequence). The CDR3 runs 21 residues. The CDR3 protein is CSARGGEEGGVPMSDSYEQYF. The CDR3 DNA sequence: TGCAGTGCTCGCGGAGGGGAGGAGGGAGGGGTTCCGATGTCCGATTCCTACGAGCAGTACTTC.